This T cell receptor (beta chain) was sequenced in a study of T cell repertoires in cytomegalovirus infection. Study details: A matching HLA type, together with CMV infection, was signaled by public TCR beta signatures. Study-wide findings and caveats: HLA-C-restricted, CMV-specific TCR beta clonotypes were dominant ex vivo.

The CDR3 spans 14 residues. The V and J ends lost 3 bases and 4 bases respectively, with 9 bases between them. In this sample, this clonotype turned up many times. The antigen is not known. TCRdb ran MiXCR on the reads and lists one entry per CDR3 protein. In the table there are 300,000 or so distinct CDR3 sequences, approximately 10% of which are singletons. This sequence originates from a human donor in good health (CMV status not recorded). Some clones in this sample may be carry-over from other donors' samples. Input material: PBMCs. J is TRBJ2-2 and V is TRBV12-3 or TRBV12-4; TRBD1 might be the D (6 bases). The CDR3 is CASSFQTGTGELFF. The CDR3 coding sequence is TGTGCCAGCAGTTTCCAGACAGGCACCGGGGAGCTGTTTTTT.